Below, one TCR beta chain is given with its context. Its antigen is as yet unknown. The data were taken from a study of cytomegalovirus exposure and HLA in healthy donors. Whole-study findings and limits: Later analysis revealed greater clonal expansion in HLA-associated TCR beta chains than in equally common others. Later analysis reportedly placed an Asian-associated ancestry cluster below the roughly 630-donor mean in N-insertions.

Primers: 60 Vbeta forward and 13 Jbeta reverse. Libraries were prepared by immunoSEQ multiplex PCR; TCRdb keeps only in-frame clonotypes and omits some of them. This sample's table has roughly 73,000 clones. The receptor's source is a man aged 50-60 years in good health and CMV-seropositive. The sequenced sample consisted of PBMCs.

The CDR3 region has the DNA TGTGCCAGCAGTCCTACAGGGGGGAACACCGGGGAGCTGTTTTTT. This encodes CASSPTGGNTGELFF. V gene TRBV27 combines with J gene TRBJ2-2; 8 bases fit TRBD1. V was pared by 5 bases and J by 1 base, with 3 bases of the junction left unmatched. Germline CDR1 reads MNHEY; CDR2 reads SMNVEV (reference sequence). The CDR3 extends over 15 amino acids.